This T cell receptor (beta chain) was profiled in a study of blood T cell repertoires in COVID-19. Across the whole study: Acute-phase and convalescent COVID-19 samples originated in the United States, Italy and Spain. In each case, the material was cDNA or gDNA derived from T cells, B-cell-depleted T cells, or PBMCs.

The germline V and J ends were trimmed by 5 bases and 4 bases, with 12 bases remaining between them. Germline CDR1 and CDR2: SGHTA and FQGNSA. This CDR3 is 13 amino acids long. In the study's own analysis: How many nucleated cells were present was estimated from reference gene primer amplification. Produced via immunoSEQ multiplex PCR; TCRdb's table is partial and in-frame only. V and J calls plus clone size are reproduced from that table; the DNA served to infer D and trimming. Of under 200,000 clones detected, 80% to 85% appear once; the ten largest clones hold roughly 9.5%. The TCR originated in a woman over 75 with active or convalescent COVID-19. Sequences were obtained from peripheral blood. V gene TRBV7-2 combines with J gene TRBJ2-7; D perhaps matches TRBD1 (5 bases). CDR3 sequence reads: CASSTRVLYEQYF. The DNA for the CDR3 is TGTGCCAGCAGCACCAGGGTTCTTTACGAGCAGTACTTC.